This T cell receptor beta chain was captured in a study of blood T cell repertoires in COVID-19. The wider study: Samples representing acute and convalescent COVID-19 were sourced from the United States, Italy and Spain.

Some clones are missing from TCRdb's copy, which holds only in-frame ones; the method was immunoSEQ multiplex PCR. The table records about 150,000 clones, 85% to 90% of them present only once. The V and J ends lost 4 bases and 5 bases, in that order; junction bases with no gene match: 8. Germline V CDR1 and CDR2: LGHDT, YNNKEL (reference sequence). This CDR3 has 16 residues. The sequence was obtained from a woman between 40 and 55 years old with acute or convalescent COVID-19. V and J are TRBV3-1 (or the pseudogene TRBV3-2) and TRBJ2-1; 10 positions match TRBD1. Input material: peripheral blood. CDR3 loop: CASSLRGDRGHNEQFF. CDR3 nucleotides: TGTGCCAGCAGCCTCAGAGGGGACAGGGGCCACAATGAGCAGTTCTTC.